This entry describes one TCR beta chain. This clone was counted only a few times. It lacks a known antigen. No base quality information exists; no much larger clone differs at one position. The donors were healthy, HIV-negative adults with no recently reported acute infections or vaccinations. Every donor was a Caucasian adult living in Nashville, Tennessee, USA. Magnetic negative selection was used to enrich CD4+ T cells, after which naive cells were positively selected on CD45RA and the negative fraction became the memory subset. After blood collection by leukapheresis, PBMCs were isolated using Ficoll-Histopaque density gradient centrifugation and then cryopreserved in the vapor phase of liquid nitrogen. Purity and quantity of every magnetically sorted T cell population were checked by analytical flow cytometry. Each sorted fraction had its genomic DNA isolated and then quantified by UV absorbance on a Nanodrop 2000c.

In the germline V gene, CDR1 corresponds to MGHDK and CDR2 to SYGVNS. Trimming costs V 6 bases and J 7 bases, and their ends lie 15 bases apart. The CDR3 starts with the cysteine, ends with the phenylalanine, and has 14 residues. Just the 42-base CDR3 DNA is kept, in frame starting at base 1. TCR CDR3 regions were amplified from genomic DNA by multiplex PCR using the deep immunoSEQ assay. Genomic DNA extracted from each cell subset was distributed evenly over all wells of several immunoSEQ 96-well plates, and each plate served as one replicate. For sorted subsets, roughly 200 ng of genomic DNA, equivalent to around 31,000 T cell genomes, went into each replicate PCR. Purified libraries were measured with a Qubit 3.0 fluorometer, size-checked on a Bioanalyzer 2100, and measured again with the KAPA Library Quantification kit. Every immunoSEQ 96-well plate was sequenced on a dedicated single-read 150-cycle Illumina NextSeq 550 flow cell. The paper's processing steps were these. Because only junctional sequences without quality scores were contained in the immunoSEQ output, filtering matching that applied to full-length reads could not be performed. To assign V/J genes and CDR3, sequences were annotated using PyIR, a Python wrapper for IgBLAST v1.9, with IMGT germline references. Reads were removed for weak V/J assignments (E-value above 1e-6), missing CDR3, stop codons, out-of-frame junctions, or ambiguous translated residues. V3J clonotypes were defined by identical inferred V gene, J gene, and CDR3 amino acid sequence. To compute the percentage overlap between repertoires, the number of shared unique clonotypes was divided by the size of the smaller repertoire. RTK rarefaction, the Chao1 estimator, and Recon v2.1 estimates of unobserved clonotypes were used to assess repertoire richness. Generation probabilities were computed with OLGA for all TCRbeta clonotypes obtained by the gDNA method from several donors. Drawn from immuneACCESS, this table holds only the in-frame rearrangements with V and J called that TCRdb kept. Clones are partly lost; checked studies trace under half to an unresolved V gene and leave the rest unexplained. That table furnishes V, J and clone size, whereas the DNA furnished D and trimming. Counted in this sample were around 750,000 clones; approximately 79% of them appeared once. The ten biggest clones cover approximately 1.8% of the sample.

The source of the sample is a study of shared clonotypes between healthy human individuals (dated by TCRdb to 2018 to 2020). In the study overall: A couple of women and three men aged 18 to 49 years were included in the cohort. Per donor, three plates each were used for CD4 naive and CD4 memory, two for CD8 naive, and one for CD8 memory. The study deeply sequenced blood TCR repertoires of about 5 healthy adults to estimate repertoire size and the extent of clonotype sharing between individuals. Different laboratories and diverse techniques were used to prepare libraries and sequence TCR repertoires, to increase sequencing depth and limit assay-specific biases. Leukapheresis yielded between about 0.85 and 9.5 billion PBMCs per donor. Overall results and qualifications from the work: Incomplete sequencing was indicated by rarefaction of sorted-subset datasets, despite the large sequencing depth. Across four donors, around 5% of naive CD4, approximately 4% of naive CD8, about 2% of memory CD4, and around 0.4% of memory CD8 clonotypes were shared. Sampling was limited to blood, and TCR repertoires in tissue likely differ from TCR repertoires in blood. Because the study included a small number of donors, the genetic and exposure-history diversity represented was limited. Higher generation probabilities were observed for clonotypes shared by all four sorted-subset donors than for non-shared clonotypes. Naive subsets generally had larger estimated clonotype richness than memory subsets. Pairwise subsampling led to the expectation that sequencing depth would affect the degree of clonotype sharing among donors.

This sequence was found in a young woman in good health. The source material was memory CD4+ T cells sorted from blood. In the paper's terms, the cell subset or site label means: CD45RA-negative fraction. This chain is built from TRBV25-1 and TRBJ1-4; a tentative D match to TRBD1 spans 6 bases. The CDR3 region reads CASRDSGHIEKLFF. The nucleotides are TGTGCCAGCAGGGACAGTGGGCATATTGAAAAACTGTTTTTT.